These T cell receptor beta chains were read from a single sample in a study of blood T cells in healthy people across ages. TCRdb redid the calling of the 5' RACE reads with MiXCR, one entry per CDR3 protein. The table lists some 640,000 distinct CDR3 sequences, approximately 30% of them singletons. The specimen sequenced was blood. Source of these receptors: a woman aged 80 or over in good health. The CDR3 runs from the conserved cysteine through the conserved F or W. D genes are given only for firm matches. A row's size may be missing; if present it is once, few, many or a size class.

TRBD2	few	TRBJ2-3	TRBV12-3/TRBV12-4	TGTGCCAGCATCACTAGCGGGGCCACAGATACGCAGTATTTT	CASITSGATDTQYF
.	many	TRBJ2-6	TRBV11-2	TGTGCCAGCAGCCATGTTAGAGGGGCTGGGGCCAACGTCCTGACTTTC	CASSHVRGAGANVLTF
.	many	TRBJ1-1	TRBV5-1	TGCGCCAGCAGCTTGGAGGGGCGCGGCACTGAAGCTTTCTTT	CASSLEGRGTEAFF
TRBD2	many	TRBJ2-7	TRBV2	TGTGCCAGCAGTCGGCAACGGACTAGCGGGGGGGAAACCCTCACCTACGAGCAGTACTTC	CASSRQRTSGGETLTYEQYF
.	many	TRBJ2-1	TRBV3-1	TGTGCCAGCAGCCAGTTGGTCAGGGCGAATGAGCAGTTCTTC	CASSQLVRANEQFF
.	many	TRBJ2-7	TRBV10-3	TGTGCCATCAGTGAGGAAGGGACCTACGAGCAGTACTTC	CAISEEGTYEQYF
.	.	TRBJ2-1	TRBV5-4	TGTGCCAGCAGCCCCGAAGGAGGGATTCCCTACAATGAGCAGTTCTTC	CASSPEGGIPYNEQFF
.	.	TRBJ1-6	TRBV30	TGTGCCTGGAAGGCAGGGAATGGACCCCTCCACTTT	CAWKAGNGPLHF
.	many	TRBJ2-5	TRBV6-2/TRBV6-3	TGTGCCAGCAGTTACAGCCGACGGGACCCAGAAGCAGAGACCCAGTACTTC	CASSYSRRDPEAETQYF
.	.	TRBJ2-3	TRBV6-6	TGTGCCAGCAGTTACGGGAGGCAGGGAAGTGATACGCAGTATTTT	CASSYGRQGSDTQYF
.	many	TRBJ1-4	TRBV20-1	TGCAGTGCTAGAGACCCAGGGACGGGGGAAAAACTGTTTTTT	CSARDPGTGEKLFF
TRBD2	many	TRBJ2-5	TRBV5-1	TGCGCCAGCAGCCGTAGGACTAGAGGAGAGACCCAGTACTTC	CASSRRTRGETQYF
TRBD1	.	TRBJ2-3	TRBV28	TGTGCCAGCAGAAAAACCAGGGGGCTCGGCACAGATACGCAGTATTTT	CASRKTRGLGTDTQYF
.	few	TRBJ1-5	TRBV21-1	TGTGCCAGCAGCAAACGAGCCATCGGGATCCAGGATTATAGCAATCAGCCCCAGCATTTT	CASSKRAIGIQDYSNQPQHF
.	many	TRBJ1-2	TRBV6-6	TGTGCCAGCAGTTACGATCTGGTTGTGGCTAACTATGGCTACACCTTC	CASSYDLVVANYGYTF
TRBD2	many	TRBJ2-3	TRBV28	TGTGCCAGCAGTTCCGTCGGGCTAGCGGGGACCCCCAGGGCGCAGTATTTT	CASSSVGLAGTPRAQYF
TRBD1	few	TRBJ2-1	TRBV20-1	TGCAGTGCTCCTGAAACAGGGGACGGTGAGCAGTTCTTC	CSAPETGDGEQFF
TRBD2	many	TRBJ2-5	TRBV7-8	TGTGCCAGCAGCTTAAGCGGGGGGGGAGAAGAGACCCAGTACTTC	CASSLSGGGEETQYF
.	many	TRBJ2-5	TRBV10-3	TGTGCCATCAGTGTATCCGGAACCCAGTACTTC	CAISVSGTQYF
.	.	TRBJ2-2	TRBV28	TGTGCCAGCAGTGGGGCCGGGGAGCTGTTTTTT	CASSGAGELFF
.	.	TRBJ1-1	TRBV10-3	TGTGCCATCAGTGAGGCCGGTCAAGCTTTCTTT	CAISEAGQAFF
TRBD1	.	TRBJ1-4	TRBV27	TGTGCCAGCAGTTTGACAGGGCGCCAGGGTGAAAAACTGTTTTTT	CASSLTGRQGEKLFF
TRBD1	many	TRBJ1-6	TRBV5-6	TGTGCCAGCCAAGTCGAACAGGGGCTTACCTATAATTCACCCCTCCACTTT	CASQVEQGLTYNSPLHF
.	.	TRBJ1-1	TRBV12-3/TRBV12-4	TGTGCCAGCAGGGGCCTCTCTACTGAAGCTTTCTTT	CASRGLSTEAFF
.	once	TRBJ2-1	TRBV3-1	TGTGCCAGCAGCCATACCAGCGGACCAACAGGGAATGAGCAGTTCTTC	CASSHTSGPTGNEQFF
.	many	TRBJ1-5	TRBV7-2	TGTGCCAGCAGCCCGAAAACAAGACCTAGCAATCAGCCCCAGCATTTT	CASSPKTRPSNQPQHF
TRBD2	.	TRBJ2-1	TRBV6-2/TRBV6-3	TGTGCCAGCAGAGGGACCAGCGGGGGGGCCGGCAATGAGCAGTTCTTC	CASRGTSGGAGNEQFF
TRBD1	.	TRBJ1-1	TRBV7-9	TGTGCCAGCAGCGTCACAGGGGGTGTGGACACTGAAGCTTTCTTT	CASSVTGGVDTEAFF
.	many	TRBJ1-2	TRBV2	TGTGCCAGCAGTGAGATCCGGGGGAGCTATGGCTACACCTTC	CASSEIRGSYGYTF
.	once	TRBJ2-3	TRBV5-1	TGCGCCAGCAGCCCAGGACAGCCATACCAGGATACGCAGTATTTT	CASSPGQPYQDTQYF
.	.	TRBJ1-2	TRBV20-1	TGCAGTGCTGGGGGAGCAGGGAACTATGGCTACACCTTC	CSAGGAGNYGYTF
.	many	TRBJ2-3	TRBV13	TGTGCCAGCAGCCCGAAATCTCGACAGACAGATACGCAGTATTTT	CASSPKSRQTDTQYF
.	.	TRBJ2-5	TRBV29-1	TGCAGCTCCACTGGAGACTACGGGACCCAGTACTTC	CSSTGDYGTQYF
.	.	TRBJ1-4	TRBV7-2	TGTGCCAGCAGCCAAGTCACGGGGGGCAGCGAAAAACTGTTTTTT	CASSQVTGGSEKLFF
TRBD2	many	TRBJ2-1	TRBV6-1	TGTGCCAGCAGTGCCCCTAGCGGGGGGGCCGGTGAGCAGTTCTTC	CASSAPSGGAGEQFF
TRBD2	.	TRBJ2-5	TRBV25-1	TGTGCCAGCAGTGAATCGGCTAGCGGGTTCCACAATGAGCAGTACTTC	CASSESASGFHNEQYF
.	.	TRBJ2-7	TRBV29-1	TGCAGCGTTGAAAGGGACAATGACGAGCAGTACTTC	CSVERDNDEQYF
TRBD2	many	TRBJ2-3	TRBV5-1	TGCGCCAGCAGCCCAAAGTCTGCGGGAGGGACAGATACGCAGTATTTT	CASSPKSAGGTDTQYF
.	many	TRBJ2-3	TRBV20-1	TGCAGTGCTAGAGATCTCGGGGTCTTAGCGGAGTATTTT	CSARDLGVLAEYF
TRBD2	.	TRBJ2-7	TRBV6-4	TGTGCCAGCAGTGACTCTATAGCGGGGGGGAGCTCCTACAATGAGCAGTACTTC	CASSDSIAGGSSYNEQYF
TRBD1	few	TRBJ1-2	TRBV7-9	TGTGCCAGCAGCCCCCGTTTGGATCTGACAGGGAACTATGGCTACACCTTC	CASSPRLDLTGNYGYTF